This T cell receptor (beta chain) was retrieved from a study of cytomegalovirus exposure and HLA in healthy donors (TCRdb year 2017). With respect to the entire study: An earlier analysis of approximately 640 of the donors reported roughly 300 Gb of sequence data and around 120 million unique TCR beta sequences from some 180 million T cells. The number of typed donors differed by locus: 629-630 for A, B, C, DRB1 and DQB1; approximately 530 for DQA1; 606 for DPA1; and approximately 450 for DPB1. Class I and class II HLA loci were covered by the typing at four-digit resolution. All discovery cohort repertoires had been generated using a single sequencing platform. On average, roughly 240,000 unique TCR beta nucleotide sequences were sequenced per donor among 398 genotyped donors of the cohort, with roughly 18% of those sequences being non-productive. The aim of the study was to test whether cataloging public T cell receptors could identify signatures of past pathogen exposure. An early release covering just under 650 HLA-typed donors comprised about 300 gigabases of sequencing data and approximately 85 million unique TCR sequences. The study profiled the T cell repertoires of approximately 700 subjects by immunosequencing and related them to cytomegalovirus serostatus. Rather than drawing on any new phenotypic data, the later analysis identified candidate immune exposures from TCR beta sequences and the way those sequences occurred across donors. A later analysis re-analyzed previously published TCR beta repertoires from 500 to 700 donors and added high-resolution HLA genotyping to study TCR occurrence patterns. Along with the roughly 670-subject first cohort, a separate validation cohort of over a hundred different subjects was used. To predict cytomegalovirus infection status, the study combined high-throughput TCR immunosequencing, statistical association of individual TCRs with disease status, and machine learning. Alongside the repertoire data, information on donor age, sex, ethnicity and CMV serostatus was compiled. Of the roughly 420 genotyped donors, roughly 80% were placed in the genetic ancestry cluster associated with self-reported Caucasian donors. Because of strong linkage in the cohort, a handful of DR-DQ haplotypes were treated as single units for association and clustering. An earlier analysis of about 620 of the donors applied high-throughput TCR beta sequencing to assess whether each TCR beta V gene segment acted as functional or pseudogenic. A later genetic analysis used genome-wide SNP genotypes for about three fifths of the 666 donors, treating that subset as a discovery cohort. What the research found in general, with its limitations: In a later analysis, most CMV-associated TCR beta chains were found to appear HLA-restricted, with HLA associations seemingly driven largely by CMV exposure. In the study, 150 to 200 TCR beta chains were listed as associated with cytomegalovirus. A further reported finding was that TCR beta sequences accurately predicted the HLA-A and HLA-B alleles for most subjects in the first cohort. HLA typing was unavailable for some donors at each locus, so association tests used only the typed subset. When HLA alleles, especially DR and DQ, strongly co-occurred, TCR associations were difficult to assign to individual alleles. In a later analysis, around 17,000 TCR beta sequences were associated with specific HLA alleles at a false discovery rate of 0.05. According to a later analysis, TCR association rates differed among HLA loci, with DRB1 alleles showing the most associated TCRs and HLA-C alleles showing the fewest. Compared with equally common non-associated chains, HLA-associated TCR beta chains in a later analysis were more clonally expanded and had lower generation probabilities. Broadly in line with IMGT annotations, most TCR beta V segments showed up in productive rearrangements about 87% or about 30% of the time in an earlier analysis of several hundred of the donors. In both the original and validation cohorts, the classifier was reported to diagnose cytomegalovirus status with high specificity and sensitivity. CMV serostatus was the only immune exposure information available for the cohort. In a later analysis, several top co-occurrence clusters were reported to appear linked to parvovirus B19, influenza, CMV and Epstein-Barr virus. In a later genetic analysis, a missense DCLRE1C variant was associated with V-gene and J-gene trimming of TCR beta chains, and the association was replicated in an independent cohort. Compared with the roughly 720-donor mean, donors in an Asian-associated ancestry cluster had fewer N-insertions in productive TCRs, according to a later genetic analysis. It was suggested by the authors that the approach could potentially be generalized to other disease states and immunological phenotypes. Because counts were too low, some 17 rarely observed V segments, including chromosome 9 orphons, were left out of the earlier analysis of 587 of the donors. A few of the identified cytomegalovirus-associated TCR beta chains were confirmed in vitro to be specific for cytomegalovirus antigens. Presence/absence analyses assumed roughly uniform sequencing depth across donors, an assumption that may not hold. In this cohort, only TCR beta chains were sequenced, and detectable features were limited by the absence of alpha or paired-chain data. A group of highly shared sequence variants was considered likely to be a technical artifact of the sequencing pipeline. Some IMGT-functional V segments, including TRBV6-2 and TRBV6-3, could not be distinguished by the 87-base-pair reads and were therefore excluded. Most TCR sequences were seen in very few donors, while some public TCRs were found in many individuals. Correlated functional status among segregating V segments might be attributable to linkage disequilibrium, but an unknown experimental factor could not be ruled out.

Concerning this clone itself: This clone's antigen is unknown. It has no much larger one-base neighbor in the sample; base qualities were not kept.

There are 14 amino acids in the CDR3, from cysteine to phenylalanine inclusive. Only the CDR3 part of the read is kept: 42 bases, read in frame from the first base. At the junction V is shortened by 3 bases and J by 6 bases; bases outside the gene matches: 5. Based on the germline V gene (reference sequence), the CDR1 and CDR2 sequences are GTSNPN and SVGIG. The cohort was made up of around 720 healthy bone marrow donors. At the time of sampling, all cohort members were nominally healthy, though unrecorded immune exposures were likely present. The donor was CMV seropositive and belonged to the group of a few hundred seropositive cohort members. A peripheral blood sample was provided by each donor, and peripheral blood mononuclear cells were used for TCR beta sequencing. Genomic DNA was extracted from the blood cell samples with the Qiagen DNeasy Blood Extraction Kit. To prepare the library, the immunoSEQ multiplex PCR assay was applied. The multiplex PCR relied on a mix of 60 forward primers for TCR Vbeta segments and 13 reverse primers for TCR Jbeta segments. The CDR3 region of rearranged TCR beta genes was amplified from genomic DNA with a multiplex PCR assay. On the Illumina HiSeq System, the amplified TCR beta libraries were sequenced as 87-base-pair reads. The authors' analysis ran thus. In a later analysis, some 80 million unique TCR beta chains were counted across the roughly 700 repertoires, and roughly 11 million of these chains were shared by at least two donors. A nearest-neighbor algorithm error-corrected the raw reads and collapsed the reads into unique sequences, merging closely related sequences to remove PCR and sequencing errors. CDR3 sequences were aligned to IMGT reference sequences to assign V, D and J gene segments. Each retained sequence needed at least a six-nucleotide match to both a V gene segment and a J gene segment. A rearrangement was called productive if the CDR3 had no stop codons and remained in frame with V and J, and every other rearrangement was called non-productive. CDR3 was defined according to IMGT convention as the region running from the second conserved V-encoded cysteine to the conserved J-encoded phenylalanine. In an earlier analysis of roughly 580 of the donors, sequences lacking an unambiguous match to a single V gene segment were excluded. An earlier analysis of a few hundred of the donors classified V segments as functional when productive rearrangements were above 56.7% and as segregating when the standard deviation between donors was above 5%. A statistical classification framework was built to diagnose cytomegalovirus status from the catalog of TCR beta chain sequences. A later analysis assigned V and J genes by comparing TCR nucleotide sequences with IMGT/GENE-DB human TR gene sequences. The TCRdist pipeline was used in a later analysis to assign CDR3 sequences and most-parsimonious VDJ recombination scenarios. A later analysis defined each TCR beta chain by its CDR3 amino acid sequence plus V-gene family, and excluded reads lacking a unique V-gene family. As a way to deal with suspected cross-contamination and a sequencing artifact, a later analysis dropped 500 to 700 nucleotide sequences that were highly shared and had low generation probability. For each public chain, a later analysis derived a clonal expansion index from normalized ranks of inferred template counts within each repertoire. In a later analysis, generation probabilities were computed using a VDJ recombination model fitted to out-of-frame rearrangements, and the results were checked against IGoR. In a later analysis, TCR-TCR, TCR-HLA and TCR-CMV co-occurrence was scored with hypergeometric tests, and a repertoire-size bias correction was applied to TCR pairs. A later analysis estimated false discovery rates by permuting HLA or CMV assignments 20 times. In a later analysis, co-occurring TCRs were grouped with DBSCAN, and TCRdist sequence similarity was added when clustering was performed within HLA-allele-positive subsets. For co-occurrence clustering, repertoires with fewer than 30,000 or more than 120,000 public chains were excluded, along with four to six repertoires with anomalous nucleotide sharing. As stored in TCRdb, this immuneACCESS dataset retains in-frame rearrangements with V and J assigned. A fraction of the clones does not appear; measured against another copy, unresolved V genes explain less than half of the discrepancy, and the remainder lacks a known reason. Clone size and the V and J calls come from that table; the DNA yielded D and trimming. Present in this sample are 150,000 or so clones, roughly 77% of which were seen just once. About 8.3% of the sample is taken by the ten largest.

The chain couples TRBV30 to TRBJ2-2; 9 junctional bases match TRBD2. Sequencing was performed on PBMCs. This TCR derives from a man aged 25 to 40 in good health and CMV-seropositive. CDR3 loop: CAWRVTSGPGELFF. The bases are TGTGCCTGGAGAGTTACTAGCGGGCCCGGGGAGCTGTTTTTT.